The rows below give T cell receptor beta chains drawn from one sample of a study of blood T cell repertoires in COVID-19. Profiling relied on immunoSEQ multiplex PCR, and the TCRdb table lists in-frame clones only, not all of them. The sample has just over 150,000 clones, about 80% seen once. The sample taken for sequencing was peripheral blood. The receptors derive from a woman aged 40-49 years with COVID-19, enrolled during active disease. Each CDR3 is given with its conserved first and last residue. Clone size appears in some rows only: once, few, many, or a class for an expanded clone.

abundance | j_gene | v_gene | CDR3aa
- | TRBJ1-5 | TRBV28 | CASSLTGFSNQPQHF
- | TRBJ1-5 | TRBV4-2 | CASAQGPYQPQHF
- | TRBJ2-4 | TRBV27 | CASSLSFLAGALQYF
- | TRBJ1-2 | TRBV30 | CAWKLWGTGQDGYTF
few | TRBJ2-4 | TRBV28 | CASSSSGTGDQNIQYF
- | TRBJ2-3 | TRBV5-6 | CASSTRPATGTDTQYF
- | TRBJ2-1 | TRBV9 | CASSVGGLVSNEQFF
- | TRBJ2-1 | TRBV5-5 | CASSLTRTRAINEQFF
- | TRBJ2-1 | TRBV7-9 | CASSFVPGLAATEQFF
few | TRBJ1-6 | TRBV15 | CATSWDRDNSPLHF
- | TRBJ2-3 | TRBV27 | CASSLNSGGVTDTQYF
- | TRBJ2-2 | TRBV4-2 | CASSRGLTNTGELFF
- | TRBJ1-1 | TRBV10-3 | CAISEPDSVTEAFF
- | TRBJ2-7 | TRBV18 | CASSPGGSARSSYEQYF
few | TRBJ1-5 | TRBV6-1 | CASSDRQRQNQPQHF
- | TRBJ1-1 | TRBV4-1 | CASSPGQWNTEAFF
- | TRBJ2-1 | TRBV6-5 | CASKGRRGYNEQFF
- | TRBJ2-3 | TRBV30 | CAWSVPSTDTQYF
- | TRBJ2-4 | TRBV28 | CASRSGAKNIQYF
many | TRBJ2-3 | TRBV2 | CASSDFGTTDTQYF
- | TRBJ2-7 | TRBV10-3 | CAISGSGPNEQYF
few | TRBJ1-1 | TRBV13 | CASSPALSTEAFF
- | TRBJ2-1 | TRBV19 | CASSLRASGTTRGNEQFF
- | TRBJ2-7 | TRBV14 | CASSLRSTGRSYEQYF
- | TRBJ2-7 | TRBV30 | CAWSPLDRALGEQYF
- | TRBJ2-3 | TRBV7-9 | CASSLIAGGRLSTDTQYF
few | TRBJ2-2 | TRBV19 | CASSIVGPGGELFF
- | TRBJ1-2 | TRBV30 | CVVGRDYGYTF
- | TRBJ1-6 | TRBV3-1/TRBV3-2 | CASSQGTGGNSPLHF
medium-sized | TRBJ2-3 | TRBV27 | CASSQRDRTFIDTQYF
- | TRBJ2-1 | TRBV19 | CASSIQGNNEQFF
- | TRBJ2-1 | TRBV9 | CASSVDPSLNEQFF
- | TRBJ2-2 | TRBV13 | CASSLGGRFGATGELFF
- | TRBJ1-4 | TRBV11-2 | CASSRSGGLLEKLFF
- | TRBJ2-1 | TRBV6-5 | CASTPGGFSYNEQFF
- | TRBJ1-4 | TRBV7-2 | CASSQDRGNEKLFF
- | TRBJ1-1 | TRBV19 | CASSPPAGPNTEAFF
- | TRBJ2-3 | TRBV19 | CASSATVSDTQYF
- | TRBJ2-1 | TRBV19 | CASSKGQGFSGTYNEQFF
- | TRBJ2-1 | TRBV28 | CASRRLAYNEQFF